These 3 T cell receptor beta chains were all obtained from the same sample, sequenced in a study of cytomegalovirus exposure and HLA in healthy donors. This PCR relied on a set of 60 Vbeta primers and 13 Jbeta primers. Here immunoSEQ multiplex PCR was the method, and the copy in TCRdb shows in-frame clones only, minus some. The sample carries about 130,000 clones, 80% recorded once. The material sequenced was PBMCs. These receptors were collected from a male donor in good health and CMV-seronegative.

The chain employs TRBV15 and TRBJ2-3, with 8 bases that match TRBD2. There are 15 residues in the CDR3. Trimming took 1 base from V and 4 from J; bases not matched to a gene: 4. Germline V gene sequence: CDR1 LNHNV, CDR2 YYDKDF (reference sequence). CDR3 in amino acids: CATSRGGGIADTQYF. The CDR3 nucleotides read TGTGCCACCAGCAGAGGCGGGGGGATCGCAGATACGCAGTATTTT. Full variable domain (missing parts from reference TRBV15 and TRBJ2-3): DAMVIQNPRYQVTQFGKPVTLSCSQTLNHNVMYWYQQKSSQAPKLLFHYYDKDFNNEADTPDNFQSRRPNTSFCFLDIRSPGLGDTAMYLCATSRGGGIADTQYFGPGTRLTVL.

The CDR3 loop is CATSSATRNTIYF. CDR3 sequence (DNA): TGTGCCACCAGCAGCGCTACTCGAAACACCATATATTTT. The rearrangement links TRBV15 to TRBJ1-3, with D unresolved. Germline V lookup: CDR1 LNHNV, CDR2 YYDKDF (reference sequence). The CDR3 extends over 13 amino acids. Deletions cut 3 bases from V and 5 bases from J, with 8 bases between.

The chain recombines TRBV21-1 with TRBJ2-1; the table names TRBD1, a call not compared with the DNA. TRBV21-1 corresponds to a pseudogene. This CDR3 region has 18 residues. CDR3 nucleotides: TGTGCCAGCAGAGACTCCAGGCCCGGGACAGGGGCGTTAAATGAGCAGTTCTTC. This translates into CASRDSRPGTGALNEQFF.